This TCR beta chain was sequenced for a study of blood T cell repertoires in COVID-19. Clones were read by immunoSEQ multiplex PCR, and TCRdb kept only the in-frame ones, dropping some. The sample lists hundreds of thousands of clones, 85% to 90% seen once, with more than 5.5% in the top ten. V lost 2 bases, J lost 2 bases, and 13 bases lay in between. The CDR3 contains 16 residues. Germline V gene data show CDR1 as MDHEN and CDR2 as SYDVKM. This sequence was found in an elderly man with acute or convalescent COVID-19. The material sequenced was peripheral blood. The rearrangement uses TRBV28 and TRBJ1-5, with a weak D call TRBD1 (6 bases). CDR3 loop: CASSLVGGGGNQPQHF. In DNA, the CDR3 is TGTGCCAGCAGTTTAGTGGGCGGGGGCGGCAATCAGCCCCAGCATTTT.